The rows below give T cell receptor beta chains drawn from one sample of a study of shared clonotypes between healthy human individuals. Profiling relied on immunoSEQ multiplex PCR, and the TCRdb table lists in-frame clones only, not all of them. The sample lists more than 2 million clones, 90% to 96% occurring once. The specimen sequenced was naive CD4+ T cells sorted from blood. These receptors came from a man in his late teens or twenties in good health. CDR3s include the opening cysteine and the closing phenylalanine or tryptophan. Fields, in order: clone size, V gene, D gene, J gene, CDR3 DNA, CDR3 protein. A D gene is named only where the DNA matches it firmly. Clone sizes are given selectively: once, few, many, or a class where the clone is expanded.

-	TRBV4-1	-	TRBJ1-5	TGCGCCAGCAGCCAAGGAAGTCAGTTCAATCAGCCCCAGCATTTT	CASSQGSQFNQPQHF
-	TRBV7-9	TRBD1	TRBJ2-7	TGTGCCAGCAGCTCCCGAGCTACAGGGGGCAACAACGAGCAGTACTTC	CASSSRATGGNNEQYF
-	TRBV4-3	TRBD2	TRBJ2-1	TGCGCCAGCAGCCAAAAGCCTAGCGGGAGGGACAATGAGCAGTTCTTC	CASSQKPSGRDNEQFF
-	TRBV25-1	-	TRBJ1-4	TGTGCCAGCAGTGCTACCCCGGCAAGGAGGTATGAAAAACTGTTTTTT	CASSATPARRYEKLFF
once	TRBV30	-	TRBJ1-1	TGTGCCCATGGAGCCCGACACACTGAAGCTTTCTTT	CAHGARHTEAFF
-	TRBV6-6	-	TRBJ1-3	TGTGCCAGCAGTTATCGGGACAATCCTGGAAACACCATATATTTT	CASSYRDNPGNTIYF
-	TRBV15	-	TRBJ1-1	TGTGCCACCAGCACCGGCGGACGGCCAGAAGCTTTCTTT	CATSTGGRPEAFF
-	TRBV7-9	-	TRBJ1-1	TGTGCCAGCAGCTTAAAGGAGGGGAGGGCTGAAGCTTTCTTT	CASSLKEGRAEAFF
-	TRBV7-9	-	TRBJ1-3	TGTGCCAGCAGCCCAAGGGGGTCGAGCTCTGGAAACACCATATATTTT	CASSPRGSSSGNTIYF
-	TRBV10-2	TRBD1	TRBJ2-3	TGCGCCAGCAGGGATCGGGACAGGGTGGGGGCAGATACGCAGTATTTT	CASRDRDRVGADTQYF
-	TRBV9	-	TRBJ2-5	TGTGCCAGCAGCGTAGGGGGGCAAGAGACCCAGTACTTC	CASSVGGQETQYF
once	TRBV18	TRBD1	TRBJ2-7	TGTGCCAGCTCGGCGGACAGGACTCGAAGCAGCTCCTACGAGCAGTACTTC	CASSADRTRSSSYEQYF
-	TRBV5-4	-	TRBJ2-5	TGTGCCAGCAGCTGGGATGGTCCGGAGACCCAGTACTTC	CASSWDGPETQYF
-	TRBV19	TRBD1	TRBJ2-7	TGTGCCAGTAGGCAAGGGACAGCCCGTCCCTACGAGCAGTACTTC	CASRQGTARPYEQYF
-	TRBV11-2	-	TRBJ1-1	TGTGCCAGCAGCTTAGATTGGGGAGTGAACACTGAAGCTTTCTTT	CASSLDWGVNTEAFF
-	TRBV5-1	-	TRBJ1-3	TGCGCCAGCAGCTCAACCAGGCCAACAATCTCTGGAAACACCATATATTTT	CASSSTRPTISGNTIYF
-	TRBV2	-	TRBJ1-4	TGTGCCAGCAGTGGAAGTTACAGGGTTGGTGAAAAACTGTTTTTT	CASSGSYRVGEKLFF
-	TRBV20-1	-	TRBJ2-1	TGCAGTGCACAGGGATACAATGAGCAGTTCTTC	CSAQGYNEQFF
-	TRBV4-1	-	TRBJ2-7	TGCGCCAGCAGCCAAGTTGCCGGCTCCTACGAGCAGTACTTC	CASSQVAGSYEQYF
-	TRBV6-1	TRBD2	TRBJ2-7	TGTGCCAGCAGTGAAGCCGCACTAGCGGCCTACGAGCAGTACTTC	CASSEAALAAYEQYF
-	TRBV6-1	-	TRBJ1-3	TGTGCCAGCCGGTGGTATGGAAGCTCTGGAAACACCATATATTTT	CASRWYGSSGNTIYF
-	TRBV18	-	TRBJ2-5	TGTGCCAGCTCACCAAAAGGGGAGACCCAGTACTTC	CASSPKGETQYF
-	TRBV4-1	-	TRBJ2-4	TGCGCCAGCAGCCAAGACGCCCCGGGGGCCTCAAACATTCAGTACTTC	CASSQDAPGASNIQYF
-	TRBV6-1	-	TRBJ1-5	TGTGCCAGCAGTGAAGCGGTCCACAATCAGCCCCAGCATTTT	CASSEAVHNQPQHF
-	TRBV10-3	-	TRBJ1-2	TGTGCCATCAGTGAGTCAGTCACAGGCGACGCTAACTATGGCTACACCTTC	CAISESVTGDANYGYTF
-	TRBV5-1	TRBD1	TRBJ2-7	TGCGCCAGCAGCCCGTTAGGACAGGGATCTTACGAGCAGTACTTC	CASSPLGQGSYEQYF
once	TRBV4-1	-	TRBJ1-1	TGCGCCAGCAGCCATCAGGGATGGGACACTGAAGCTTTCTTT	CASSHQGWDTEAFF
-	TRBV6-6	-	TRBJ2-7	TGTGCCAGCAGGGGAGACTCCTACGAGCAGTACTTC	CASRGDSYEQYF
-	TRBV2	-	TRBJ1-6	TGTGCCAGCAGTTCAGGGTACGGATCACCCCTCCACTTT	CASSSGYGSPLHF
-	TRBV9	TRBD1	TRBJ2-7	TGTGCCAGCAGCGTAACCGGGACAGGGAACGAGCAGTACTTC	CASSVTGTGNEQYF
once	TRBV10-3	TRBD2	TRBJ2-7	TGTGCCATCGGGGCTAGCGGGAGATCGGAAGAGCAGTACTTC	CAIGASGRSEEQYF
-	TRBV7-9	-	TRBJ1-2	TGTGCCAGCAGCTTAGTTTCCCGCGCTGGCTACACCTTC	CASSLVSRAGYTF
-	TRBV2	-	TRBJ2-5	TGTGCCAGTAAACAAGGATTTGGAGGGGAAGTGGCAACCCAGTACTTC	CASKQGFGGEVATQYF
-	TRBV7-9	TRBD2	TRBJ2-5	TGTGCCAGCAGCCTTAGACTAGCTTCGGGAGAGACCCAGTACTTC	CASSLRLASGETQYF
-	TRBV19	-	TRBJ1-2	TGTGCCAGTAGTGCACAGGGCTATGGCTACACCTTC	CASSAQGYGYTF
-	TRBV19	-	TRBJ1-5	TGTGCCAGTAGTATAGAGGGAGGACAGCCCCAGCATTTT	CASSIEGGQPQHF
-	TRBV18	-	TRBJ2-7	TGTGCCAGCTCACCATCCGGGGGAGAGCAGTACTTC	CASSPSGGEQYF
-	TRBV9	-	TRBJ1-1	TGTGCCAGCAGCCTGGGCCCTTTGTTCGGTGAAGCTTTCTTT	CASSLGPLFGEAFF
-	TRBV7-2	-	TRBJ1-6	TGTGCCAGCAGCTTAGCGCGGGGGGCTACCTATAATTCACCCCTCCACTTT	CASSLARGATYNSPLHF
once	TRBV30	-	TRBJ2-7	TGTGCCTGGAGCTTCCAGGGTTTATTTTCCGAGCAGTACTTC	CAWSFQGLFSEQYF
once	TRBV30	-	TRBJ2-7	TGTGCCTGGGGACAGACCAGCTACGAGCAGTACTTC	CAWGQTSYEQYF
-	TRBV19	TRBD1	TRBJ1-2	TGTGCCAGTAGCGACAGGGTGGAAACGGTGCGTGGCTACACCTTC	CASSDRVETVRGYTF